This record looks at one TCR beta chain sequence and its context. This sample was included in a study of cytomegalovirus exposure and HLA in healthy donors. The germline V gene has CDR1 SGHNT and CDR2 YYREEE (reference sequence). The CDR3 sequence is 16 residues long. The germline V and J ends were trimmed by 0 bases and 1 base, with 11 bases remaining between them. The PCR ran on 60 Vbeta and 13 Jbeta primers. Sequencing used immunoSEQ multiplex PCR; TCRdb keeps in-frame clones, though not all of them. The table shows roughly 200,000 clones, with 75% to 85% occurring only once. The sample was PBMCs. The V gene is TRBV5-4, the J gene TRBJ1-3; D is undetermined. The clonotype was recovered from a woman between 45 and 60 years old in good health and CMV-seronegative. The CDR3 sequence: CASSLVAGSSGNTIYF. The CDR3 DNA reads as TGTGCCAGCAGCTTGGTCGCAGGTTCATCTGGAAACACCATATATTTT.